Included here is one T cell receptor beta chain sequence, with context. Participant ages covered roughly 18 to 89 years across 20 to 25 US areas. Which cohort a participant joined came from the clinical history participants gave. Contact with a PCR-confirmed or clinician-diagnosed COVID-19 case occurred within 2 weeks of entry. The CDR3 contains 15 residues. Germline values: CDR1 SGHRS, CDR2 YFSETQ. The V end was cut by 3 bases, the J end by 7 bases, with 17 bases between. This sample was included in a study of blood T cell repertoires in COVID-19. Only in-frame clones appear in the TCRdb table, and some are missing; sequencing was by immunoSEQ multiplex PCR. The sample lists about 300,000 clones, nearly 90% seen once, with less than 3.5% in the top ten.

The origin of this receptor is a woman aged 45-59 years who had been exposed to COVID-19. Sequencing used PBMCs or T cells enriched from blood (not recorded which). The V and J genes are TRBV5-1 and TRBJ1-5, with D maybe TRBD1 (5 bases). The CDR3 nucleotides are TGCGCCAGCAGCTGGGAGGGGAGGGCTGACCAGCCCCAGCATTTT. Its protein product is CASSWEGRADQPQHF.